Listed here are 15 T cell receptor beta chains from one sample, sequenced in a study of tumor-infiltrating lymphocytes in oesophageal squamous cell carcinoma. TCRdb reprocessed the PCR reads with MiXCR, giving one entry per CDR3 protein. This table has 20,000 to 25,000 distinct CDR3 sequences, approximately 34% appearing once. Source material: esophageal tumor tissue. These receptors were collected from a female donor with esophageal squamous cell carcinoma.

This chain links TRBV7-2 with TRBJ1-1, with 7 bases that match TRBD1. V dropped 2 bases and J dropped 14; count of bases not matched to a gene: 14. CDR3 length: 14 amino acids. The germline V gene has CDR1 SGHTA and CDR2 FQGNSA. CDR3 sequence: CASSLPQGYQTQFF. Written as DNA, the CDR3 is TGTGCCAGCAGCTTACCACAGGGGTACCAGACCCAGTTCTTT.

The rearrangement uses TRBV27 and TRBJ2-1; 12 nucleotides line up with TRBD2. Germline V gives CDR1 MNHEY, CDR2 SMNVEV (reference sequence). The CDR3 contains 16 residues. Trimming took 6 bases from V and 7 from J; bases not matched to a gene: 10. The CDR3 loop is CASSTGNLAGGNEQFF. Written as DNA, the CDR3 is TGTGCCAGCAGCACAGGAAACCTAGCGGGAGGGAATGAGCAGTTCTTC.

This chain joins TRBV7-4 and TRBJ2-1, with 8 bases that match TRBD1. The better agreement between TRBJ2-7 and the DNA end casts doubt on the J call. The CDR3 consists of 15 residues. The germline V gene has CDR1 SGHVT and CDR2 SQSDAQ. Here the CDR3 reads CASSGRSRGLYEQYF. The CDR3 coding sequence is TGTGCCAGCAGCGGACGATCCAGGGGGCTCTACGAGCAGTACTTC.

This rearrangement joins TRBV20-1 to TRBJ2-1; 12 bases line up with TRBD2. V was pared by 6 bases and J by 10 bases, with 7 bases of the junction left unmatched. The CDR3 consists of 13 residues. The germline V gene has CDR1 DFQATT and CDR2 SNEGSKA (reference sequence). DNA of the CDR3: TGCAGTGCAAGGACTAGCGGGGTTTACGAGCAGTTCTTC. It codes for CSARTSGVYEQFF.

The J gene is TRBJ2-4, the V gene TRBV18; the match to TRBD1 covers 9 bases. The J call may not be correct, given that the DNA end is closer to TRBJ2-7. The CDR3 contains 15 residues. Per the germline V gene, CDR1 is KGHSH and CDR2 is LQKENI. The chain's CDR3 is CASSPQGTGSYEQYF. As DNA, the CDR3 is TGTGCCAGCTCACCACAGGGGACAGGGTCCTACGAGCAGTACTTC.

The V gene is TRBV19, the J gene TRBJ1-5; a weak D match, TRBD1 (5 bases). Trimming shortened V by 7 bases and J by 3 bases, and 10 bases separated the two germline ends. This CDR3 spans 13 amino acids. The germline V gene encodes CDR1 LNHDA and CDR2 SQIVND (reference sequence). The CDR3 is CASMGGFNQPQHF. The CDR3 DNA is TGTGCCAGTATGGGGGGGTTCAATCAGCCCCAGCATTTT.

J is TRBJ2-3 and V is TRBV7-3, with 10 positions matching TRBD2. Germline loops: CDR1 SGHTA, CDR2 FQGTGA. The V and J ends lost 5 bases and 6 bases, in that order; junction bases with no gene match: 11. This CDR3 contains 16 residues. The DNA of the CDR3 is TGTGCCAGCAGCCCGGTTAGCGGGAGGATGTGGGATACGCAGTATTTT. Translation gives CASSPVSGRMWDTQYF. The full variable domain, completed using reference TRBV7-3 and TRBJ2-3, is GAGVSQTPSNKVTEKGKYVELRCDPISGHTALYWYRQSLGQGPEFLIYFQGTGAADDSGLPNDRFFAVRPEGSVSTLKIQRTERGDSAVYLCASSPVSGRMWDTQYFGPGTRLTVL.

The table lists this clonotype with a few counts. The gene calls are TRBV7-2 and TRBJ2-5, with D perhaps TRBD1 (6 bases). The assigned J gene may be wrong: the sequence end matches TRBJ2-1 better. There are 14 residues in the CDR3. Germline V CDR1 and CDR2: SGHTA, FQGNSA. CDR3 in amino acids: CASSLDGTRNEQFF. CDR3 DNA: TGTGCCAGCAGCTTAGATGGGACAAGGAATGAGCAGTTCTTC.

This clonotype is a singleton in its sample. The conserved closing phenylalanine or tryptophan is absent in this CDR3, likely reflecting a read error. Because the CDR3's place on the DNA is in doubt, the DNA is left out and the CDR3 is given as listed by TCRdb. The gene calls are TRBV7-9 and TRBJ2-3; whether TRBD1, the table's D call, matches the DNA was not checked. Germline lookup yields CDR1 SEHNR and CDR2 FQNEAQ (reference sequence). With termini counted, the CDR3 has 15 amino acids. The chain's CDR3 is CASSLSRANEQFFGP.

This clonotype was counted between two and nine times. The CDR3 reads CASSFADTNTEAFF. The CDR3 DNA reads as TGTGCCAGTAGTTTCGCTGACACCAACACTGAAGCTTTCTTT. The chain combines TRBV19 with TRBJ1-1; D is unresolved. Per germline, CDR1 LNHDA and CDR2 SQIVND (reference sequence). This CDR3 region has 14 residues. The V gene lost 5 bases and the J gene lost 2 bases, with 12 bases spanning the gap.

The J gene is TRBJ1-2, the V gene TRBV4-1; D is unclear. The CDR3 has 14 residues. Germline V lookup: CDR1 MGHRA, CDR2 YSYEKL. Trimming left V 6 bases short and J 1 base short, with 12 bases between. DNA of the CDR3: TGCGCCAGCAGAAGTTTAGCGGGTAACTATGGCTACACCTTC. The encoded protein is CASRSLAGNYGYTF.

V is TRBV6-6 and J is TRBJ2-2; maybe TRBD2 (5 bases). The germline V and J ends were trimmed by 0 bases and 1 base, with 6 bases remaining between them. CDR3 length: 15 residues. The germline V gene encodes CDR1 MNHNY and CDR2 SVGAGI (reference sequence). The CDR3 coding sequence is TGTGCCAGCAGTTACTCACGGGGGAACACCGGGGAGCTGTTTTTT. This encodes CASSYSRGNTGELFF.

With regard to this clonotype: Because the CDR3 is missing its conserved closing phenylalanine or tryptophan, this is likely a read error. The DNA is omitted, as the CDR3 cannot be located on it reliably, and the CDR3 follows TCRdb's listing. The genes are TRBV7-6 and TRBJ2-3; TRBD2, as called in the table, went unchecked against the DNA. In germline, CDR1 is SGHVS, CDR2 FNYEAQ. The CDR3 comprises 16 residues, both ends counted. CDR3 sequence reads: CASSLQVRRETQYFGP.

This clonotype was counted between two and nine times. The genes are TRBV4-2 and TRBJ1-2; perhaps TRBD1 as D (5 bases). In germline, CDR1 is LGHNA, CDR2 YNFKEQ. The CDR3 extends over 15 amino acids. The germline V and J ends were trimmed by 0 bases and 7 bases, with 15 bases remaining between them. The CDR3 DNA reads as TGTGCCAGCAGCCAAGATATCCGAGGGGCGGGTGGCTACACCTTC. Its protein product is CASSQDIRGAGGYTF.

The chain recombines TRBV5-3 with TRBJ2-4; 10 positions agree with TRBD1. The end of the DNA aligns better with TRBJ2-7, so the J call may be wrong. TRBV5-3 is filed as an ORF, its function uncertain. This CDR3 region has 16 residues. CDR3 nucleotides: TGTGCCAGCGTCTCCCCGAGGGACAGGGGCTCCTACGAGCAGTACTTC. This sequence encodes CASVSPRDRGSYEQYF.